The 10 T cell receptor beta chains in this list originate from one sample, sequenced in a study of shared clonotypes between healthy human individuals. Sequencing used immunoSEQ multiplex PCR; TCRdb keeps in-frame clones, though not all of them. The repertoire holds 95,000 to 120,000 clones, with roughly two thirds as singletons. The sequencing sample was made of memory CD8+ T cells sorted from blood. Subset meaning: CD45RO+ cells pooled with CCR7-negative TemRA cells. These receptor sequences come from a woman aged 25 to 45 in good health.

The rearrangement links TRBV7-2 to TRBJ1-5; D remains unclear. This CDR3 spans 15 amino acids. Germline loops: CDR1 SGHTA, CDR2 FQGNSA. Trimming took off 7 bases at V and 5 bases at J, with 18 bases between the two ends. CDR3 DNA sequence: TGTGCCAGCAAGGCAGGTCCCCTTTCCCATCAGCCCCAGCATTTT. This codes for CASKAGPLSHQPQHF.

The CDR3 nucleotides read TGTGCCAGCAGTGAAGGGGAAAAGGACGAGCAGTACTTC. This sequence encodes CASSEGEKDEQYF. The rearrangement uses TRBV6-5 and TRBJ2-7; tentative D call: TRBD1 (5 bases). The CDR3 is 13 residues long. CDR1 MNHEY and CDR2 SVGAGI come from the germline V gene. Trimming stripped 5 bases from V and 5 bases from J, with 13 bases between.

The rearrangement uses TRBV27 and TRBJ2-7; D uncertain. Trimming stripped 4 bases from V and 4 bases from J, with 11 bases between. Germline V CDR1 and CDR2: MNHEY, SMNVEV (reference sequence). This CDR3 comprises 13 residues. The CDR3 protein is CASSYRARYEQYF. CDR3 DNA sequence: TGTGCCAGCAGTTACCGGGCTAGATACGAGCAGTACTTC.

The CDR3 loop is CASIGTGVFMYF. CDR3 DNA sequence: TGCGCCAGCATTGGGACGGGAGTGTTTATGTACTTC. The chain joins TRBV10-2 to TRBJ2-7; weak D call: TRBD2 (6 bases). This CDR3 comprises 12 residues. Per germline, CDR1 WSHSY and CDR2 SAAADI. Trimming removed 7 bases from V and 12 bases from J, with 19 bases in between.

The CDR3 sequence: CSAKRFEQYF. In nucleotides, the CDR3 is TGCAGTGCTAAGCGTTTCGAGCAGTACTTC. This chain connects TRBV20-1 to TRBJ2-7; unclear D gene. CDR1 and CDR2 from the germline V gene are DFQATT and SNEGSKA (reference sequence). The CDR3 has 10 residues. Trimming removed 4 bases at V and 6 bases at J, with 7 bases between.

This rearrangement joins TRBV19 to TRBJ1-4; D call uncertain. Germline V gene sequence: CDR1 LNHDA, CDR2 SQIVND (reference sequence). V lost 7 bases, J lost 3 bases, and 12 bases lay in between. The CDR3 has 14 amino acids. The CDR3 spells CASTVWGANEKLFF. The DNA of the CDR3 is TGTGCCAGTACCGTCTGGGGTGCTAATGAAAAACTGTTTTTT. Based on the CDR3 plus reference TRBV19 and TRBJ1-4, the full variable domain is DGGITQSPKYLFRKEGQNVTLSCEQNLNHDAMYWYRQDPGQGLRLIYYSQIVNDFQKGDIAEGYSVSREKKESFPLTVTSAQKNPTAFYLCASTVWGANEKLFFGSGTQLSVL.

The chain couples TRBV5-1 to TRBJ2-1; 7 nucleotides align to TRBD1. CDR3 length: 17 amino acids. After removal of 4 bases from V and 7 bases from J, the junction contained 17 bases not matched to a gene. The germline gives CDR1 SGHRS, CDR2 YFSETQ. CDR3 DNA: TGCGCCAGCAGCCTAAAACAGGGGTCTATGCCGGTAAATGAGCAGTTCTTC. It codes for CASSLKQGSMPVNEQFF. Full variable domain (outside the CDR3, taken from reference TRBV5-1 and TRBJ2-1): KAGVTQTPRYLIKTRGQQVTLSCSPISGHRSVSWYQQTPGQGLQFLFEYFSETQRNKGNFPGRFSGRQFSNSRSEMNVSTLELGDSALYLCASSLKQGSMPVNEQFFGPGTRLTVL.

This clone turned up a few times. The chain is built from TRBV6-1 and TRBJ2-3; D not certain. The CDR3 extends over 14 amino acids. Per the germline V gene, CDR1 is MNHNS and CDR2 is SASEGT. The V end lost 4 bases, the J end lost 2 bases, and 10 bases lay between the germline ends. The CDR3 spells CASSVGKDTDTQYF. CDR3 sequence (DNA): TGTGCCAGCAGTGTGGGGAAAGACACAGATACGCAGTATTTT.

V gene TRBV6-5 combines with J gene TRBJ2-1; D is ambiguous. CDR1 is MNHEY and CDR2 is SVGAGI in the germline V gene. Trimming stripped 5 bases from V and 8 bases from J, with 13 bases between. The CDR3 consists of 13 residues. CDR3 sequence reads: CASSALLRDEQFF. In DNA, the CDR3 is TGTGCCAGCAGTGCCCTACTAAGGGATGAGCAGTTCTTC.

J is TRBJ1-1 and V is TRBV7-2; unclear D gene. V was pared by 6 bases and J by 1 base, with 9 bases between. The CDR3 extends over 13 amino acids. CDR1 is SGHTA, CDR2 FQGNSA, per germline. The CDR3 DNA follows: TGTGCCAGCAGTTTTGCCCCGAACACTGAAGCTTTCTTT. It is translated as CASSFAPNTEAFF. Full variable domain (rest looked up from reference TRBV7-2 and TRBJ1-1): GAGVSQSPSNKVTEKGKDVELRCDPISGHTALYWYRQSLGQGLEFLIYFQGNSAPDKSGLPSDRFSAERTGGSVSTLTIQRTQQEDSAVYLCASSFAPNTEAFFGQGTRLTVV.